This T cell receptor (beta chain) was sequenced during a study of cytomegalovirus exposure and HLA in healthy donors. This CDR3 has 15 amino acids. Trimming shortened V by 6 bases and J by 0 bases, and 10 bases separated the two germline ends. Germline loops: CDR1 SGHNT, CDR2 YYREEE (reference sequence). Method: immunoSEQ multiplex PCR; TCRdb's copy keeps in-frame clones and lacks some. Of some 110,000 clones listed, around 86% were seen once; the top ten hold 4%. Study results and limitations: The listing of some 170 TCR beta chains classed them as cytomegalovirus-associated.

Points on this clone: Antigen specificity is unknown.

The rearrangement joins TRBV5-4 to TRBJ1-6, with D uncertain. The sequence was obtained from a woman under 30 in good health and CMV-seropositive. Sequenced sample: PBMCs. CDR3 DNA sequence: TGTGCCAGCACCCCGGGGAGCTCCTATAATTCACCCCTCCACTTT. Translated, it gives CASTPGSSYNSPLHF.